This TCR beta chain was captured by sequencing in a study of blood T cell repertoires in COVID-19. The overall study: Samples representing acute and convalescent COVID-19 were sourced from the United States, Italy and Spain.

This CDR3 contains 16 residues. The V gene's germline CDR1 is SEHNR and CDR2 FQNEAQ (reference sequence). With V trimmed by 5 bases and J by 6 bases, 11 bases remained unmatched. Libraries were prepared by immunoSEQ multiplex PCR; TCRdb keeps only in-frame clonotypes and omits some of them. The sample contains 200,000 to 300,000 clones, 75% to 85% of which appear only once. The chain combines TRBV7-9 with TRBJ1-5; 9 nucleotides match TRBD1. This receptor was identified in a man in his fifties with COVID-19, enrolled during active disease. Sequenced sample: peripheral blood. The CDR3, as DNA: TGTGCCAGCAGCCACTCCTGGGACAGGGTGGCTCAGCCCCAGCATTTT. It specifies CASSHSWDRVAQPQHF.